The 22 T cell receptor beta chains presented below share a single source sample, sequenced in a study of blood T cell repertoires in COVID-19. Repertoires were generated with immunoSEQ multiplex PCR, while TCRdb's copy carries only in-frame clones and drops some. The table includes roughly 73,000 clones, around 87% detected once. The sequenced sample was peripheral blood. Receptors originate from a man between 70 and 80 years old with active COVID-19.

CDR3 DNA: TGCAGCGTTGAGCGTCCCGGTGATACGCAGTATTTT. It specifies CSVERPGDTQYF. The V gene is TRBV29-1, the J gene TRBJ2-3; no definite D call. The CDR3 is made up of 12 amino acids. Trimming took off 3 bases at V and 6 bases at J, with 10 bases between the two ends. Looked up from germline, CDR1 is SQVTM and CDR2 is ANQGSEA.

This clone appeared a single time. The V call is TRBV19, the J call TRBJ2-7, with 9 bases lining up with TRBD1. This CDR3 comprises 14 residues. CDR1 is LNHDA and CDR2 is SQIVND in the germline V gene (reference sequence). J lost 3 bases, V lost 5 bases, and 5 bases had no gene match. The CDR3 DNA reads TGTGCCAGTAGTCCCTCGACAGGGGGCTACGAGCAGTACTTC. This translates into CASSPSTGGYEQYF.

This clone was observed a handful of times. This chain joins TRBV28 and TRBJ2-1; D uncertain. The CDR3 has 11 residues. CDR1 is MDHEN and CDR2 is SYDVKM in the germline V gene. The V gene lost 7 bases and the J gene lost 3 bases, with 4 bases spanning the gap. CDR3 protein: CASTGYNEQFF. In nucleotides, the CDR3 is TGTGCCAGCACCGGCTACAATGAGCAGTTCTTC.

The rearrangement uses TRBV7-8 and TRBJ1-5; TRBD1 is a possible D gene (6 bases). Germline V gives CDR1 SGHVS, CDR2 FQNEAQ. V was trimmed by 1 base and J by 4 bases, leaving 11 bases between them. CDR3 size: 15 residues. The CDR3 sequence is CASSLGGQGNQPQHF. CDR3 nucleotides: TGTGCCAGCAGCTTAGGGGGGCAGGGTAATCAGCCCCAGCATTTT.

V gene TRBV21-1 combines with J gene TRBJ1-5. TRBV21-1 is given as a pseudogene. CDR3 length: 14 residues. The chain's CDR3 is CATLGGWSNQPQHF. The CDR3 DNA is TGTGCCACCTTGGGGGGGTGGAGCAATCAGCCCCAGCATTTT.

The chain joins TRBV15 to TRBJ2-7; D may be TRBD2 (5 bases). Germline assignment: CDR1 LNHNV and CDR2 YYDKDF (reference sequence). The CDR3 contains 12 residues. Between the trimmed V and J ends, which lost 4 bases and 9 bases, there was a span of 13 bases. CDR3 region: CATSIRSRGQYF. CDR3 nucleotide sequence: TGTGCCACCAGCATTAGATCCCGGGGGCAGTACTTC. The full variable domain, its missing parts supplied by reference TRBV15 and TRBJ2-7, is DAMVIQNPRYQVTQFGKPVTLSCSQTLNHNVMYWYQQKSSQAPKLLFHYYDKDFNNEADTPDNFQSRRPNTSFCFLDIRSPGLGDTAMYLCATSIRSRGQYFGPGTRLTVT.

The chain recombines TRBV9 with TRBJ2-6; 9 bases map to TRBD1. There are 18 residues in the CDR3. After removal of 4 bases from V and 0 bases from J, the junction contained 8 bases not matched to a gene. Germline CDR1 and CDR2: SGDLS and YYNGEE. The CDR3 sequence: CASSPRGQGPSGANVLTF. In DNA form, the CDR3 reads TGTGCCAGCAGCCCGAGGGGACAGGGCCCCTCTGGGGCCAACGTCCTGACTTTC.

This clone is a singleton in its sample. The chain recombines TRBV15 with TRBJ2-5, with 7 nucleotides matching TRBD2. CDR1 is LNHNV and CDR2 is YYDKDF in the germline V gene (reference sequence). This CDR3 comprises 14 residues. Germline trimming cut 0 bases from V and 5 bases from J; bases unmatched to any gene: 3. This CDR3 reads CATSRDLGGETQYF. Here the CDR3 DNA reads TGTGCCACCAGCAGAGATCTGGGGGGGGAGACCCAGTACTTC.

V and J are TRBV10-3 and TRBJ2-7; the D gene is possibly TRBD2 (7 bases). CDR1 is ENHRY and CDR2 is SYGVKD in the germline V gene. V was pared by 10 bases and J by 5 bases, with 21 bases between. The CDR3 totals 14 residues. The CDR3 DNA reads TGTGCCACCGCCGGGGGCGGGAGTGTTGACGAGCAGTACTTC. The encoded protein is CATAGGGSVDEQYF.

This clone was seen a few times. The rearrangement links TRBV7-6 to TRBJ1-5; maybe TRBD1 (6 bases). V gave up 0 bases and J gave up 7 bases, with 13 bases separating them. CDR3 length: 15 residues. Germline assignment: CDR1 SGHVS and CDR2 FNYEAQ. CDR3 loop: CASSLAQGPGQPQHF. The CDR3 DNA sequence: TGTGCCAGCAGCTTAGCCCAGGGGCCCGGGCAGCCCCAGCATTTT. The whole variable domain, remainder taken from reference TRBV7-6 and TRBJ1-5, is GAGVSQSPRYKVTKRGQDVALRCDPISGHVSLYWYRQALGQGPEFLTYFNYEAQQDKSGLPNDRFSAERPEGSISTLTIQRTEQRDSAMYRCASSLAQGPGQPQHFGDGTRLSIL.

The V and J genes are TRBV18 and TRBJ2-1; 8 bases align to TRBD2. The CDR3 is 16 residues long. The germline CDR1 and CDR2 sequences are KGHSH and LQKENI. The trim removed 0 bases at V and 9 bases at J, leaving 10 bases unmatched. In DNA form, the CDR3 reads TGTGCCAGCTCACCACCCGGGCTAGCGGGCGGGGGTGAGCAGTTCTTC. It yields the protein CASSPPGLAGGGEQFF. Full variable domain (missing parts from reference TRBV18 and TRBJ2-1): NAGVMQNPRHLVRRRGQEARLRCSPMKGHSHVYWYRQLPEEGLKFMVYLQKENIIDESGMPKERFSAEFPKEGPSILRIQQVVRGDSAAYFCASSPPGLAGGGEQFFGPGTRLTVL.

Here the CDR3 reads CASSPSSYEQYF. CDR3 coding DNA: TGTGCCAGCAGCCCCAGCTCCTACGAGCAGTACTTC. This chain connects TRBV5-5 to TRBJ2-7; D is ambiguous. CDR3 length equals 12 residues. CDR1 SGHKS and CDR2 YYEKEE come from the germline V gene (reference sequence). The V and J ends lost 4 bases and 0 bases respectively, with 5 bases between them.

Here the CDR3 reads CASSPLTGDGYGYTF. The CDR3 nucleotides read TGCGCCAGCAGCCCACTGACAGGGGATGGATATGGCTACACCTTC. The V call is TRBV5-1, the J call TRBJ1-2; 8 nucleotides align to TRBD1. Trimming removed 4 bases from V and 5 bases from J; junction bases left unmatched: 10. This CDR3 has 15 amino acids. Germline V lookup: CDR1 SGHRS, CDR2 YFSETQ.

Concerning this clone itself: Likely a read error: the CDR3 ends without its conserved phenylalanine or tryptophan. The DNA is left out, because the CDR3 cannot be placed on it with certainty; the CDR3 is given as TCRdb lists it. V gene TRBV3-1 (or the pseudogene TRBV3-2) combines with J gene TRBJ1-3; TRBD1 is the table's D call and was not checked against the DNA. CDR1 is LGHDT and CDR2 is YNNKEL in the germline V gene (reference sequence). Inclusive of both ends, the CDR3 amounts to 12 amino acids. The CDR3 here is CASSQDGGGQSL.

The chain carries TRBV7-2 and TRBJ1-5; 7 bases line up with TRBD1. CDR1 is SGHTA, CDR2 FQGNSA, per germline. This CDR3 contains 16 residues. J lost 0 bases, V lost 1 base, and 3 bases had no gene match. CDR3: CASSLVGTDSNQPQHF. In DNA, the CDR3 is TGTGCCAGCAGCTTAGTGGGGACAGATAGCAATCAGCCCCAGCATTTT.

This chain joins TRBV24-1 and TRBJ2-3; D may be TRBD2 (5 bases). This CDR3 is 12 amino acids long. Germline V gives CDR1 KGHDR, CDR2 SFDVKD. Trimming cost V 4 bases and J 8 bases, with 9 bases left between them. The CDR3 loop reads CATSDPRGTQYF. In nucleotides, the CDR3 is TGTGCCACCAGTGACCCCCGGGGTACGCAGTATTTT.

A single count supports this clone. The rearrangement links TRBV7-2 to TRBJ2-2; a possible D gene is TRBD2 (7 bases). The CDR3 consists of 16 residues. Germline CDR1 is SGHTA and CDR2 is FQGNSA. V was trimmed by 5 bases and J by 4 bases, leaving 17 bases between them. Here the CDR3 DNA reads TGTGCCAGCAGCCCCCGGGGGGCGGTGGGCACCGGGGAGCTGTTTTTT. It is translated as CASSPRGAVGTGELFF.

This chain's CDR3 is CASSPWGGAEAFF. The CDR3 DNA follows: TGTGCCAGTAGTCCTTGGGGAGGGGCTGAAGCTTTCTTT. V usage is TRBV19 and J usage is TRBJ1-1; D is perhaps TRBD1 (5 bases). CDR3 size: 13 residues. Trimming left V 5 bases short and J 6 bases short, with 13 bases between. Per germline, CDR1 LNHDA and CDR2 SQIVND (reference sequence).

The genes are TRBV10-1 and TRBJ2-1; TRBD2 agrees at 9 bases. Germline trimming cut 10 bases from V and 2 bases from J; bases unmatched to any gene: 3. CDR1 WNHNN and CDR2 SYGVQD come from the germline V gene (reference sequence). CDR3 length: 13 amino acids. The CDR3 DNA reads TGCGCCAACCTAGCGGGACCCTACAATGAGCAGTTCTTC. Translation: CANLAGPYNEQFF.

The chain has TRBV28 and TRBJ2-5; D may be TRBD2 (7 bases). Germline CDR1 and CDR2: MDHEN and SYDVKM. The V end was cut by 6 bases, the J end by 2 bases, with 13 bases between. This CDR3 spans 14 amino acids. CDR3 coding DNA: TGTGCCAGCAGCCCCGCGGGGGCACAAGAGACCCAGTACTTC. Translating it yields CASSPAGAQETQYF.

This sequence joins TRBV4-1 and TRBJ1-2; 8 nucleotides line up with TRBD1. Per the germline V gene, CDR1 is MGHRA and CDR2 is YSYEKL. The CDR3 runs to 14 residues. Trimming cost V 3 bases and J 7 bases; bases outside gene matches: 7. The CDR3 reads CASSQADRGGGYTF. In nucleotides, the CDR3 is TGCGCCAGCAGCCAGGCTGACAGGGGTGGTGGCTACACCTTC.

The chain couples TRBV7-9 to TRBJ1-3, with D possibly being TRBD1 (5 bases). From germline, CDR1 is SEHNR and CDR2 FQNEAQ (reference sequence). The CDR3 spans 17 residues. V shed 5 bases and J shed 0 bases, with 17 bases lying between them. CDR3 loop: CASSKGAPIISGNTIYF. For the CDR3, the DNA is TGTGCCAGCAGCAAAGGGGCCCCGATCATCTCTGGAAACACCATATATTTT.